Included here is one T cell receptor beta chain sequence, with context. No antigen is known for it. No qualities accompany the bases; no much larger clone lies one base away. To be included, a participant needed at least one PBMC sample from before ART initiation plus at least two post-ART samples. All participants with HIV were treated in the United States of America. Before DNA extraction, cryopreserved samples of roughly 0.95-10 million PBMC were thawed and washed. At the time of the earliest PBMC sample, participants with HIV were aged between roughly 20 and 60 years. PBMC samples were contributed by each participant from 1-4 timepoints before ART initiation and 2-8 timepoints after ART initiation, with a median of 7 samples. For every participant, serial HIV viral load, CD4+ T-cell count, ART history and demographic data were obtained. A Qiagen kit on a QIAcube was used to extract genomic DNA from unsorted PBMC, with samples processed in batches of 12.

This specimen belongs to a study of long-term antiretroviral therapy in people with HIV (dated by TCRdb to between 2021 and 2022). For the study in its entirety: The earliest samples were collected approximately a decade before the 2015 WHO recommendation for immediate ART, a period when ART was typically delayed until CD4 counts fell. This retrospective serial study examined whether starting ART and sustained HIV suppression were associated with changes in the composition and diversity of the TRB repertoire in peripheral blood. The cohort contributed under 200 cryopreserved PBMC samples from a few dozen adults with confirmed HIV infection, collected serially over a mean of about 6 years (range 1-12). Eleven of the 30 participants with HIV were female. No cross-contamination during QIAcube processing was seen in test extractions of a monoclonal T-cell line run alongside around 30 polyclonal samples.

The investigation overall reported the following: Starting ART was linked to a significant rise in TRB diversity, yet even with long-term ART the diversity remained significantly lower than in transplant donor controls. Expanded TRB clones identified before ART initiation dominated the repertoire at all time points, although this dominance fluctuated and declined in many PLHIV after ART. The samples span the years 2004 to 2017, and the ART regimens used at that time may not be as effective as current regimens. Because cell numbers in pre-ART samples were limited, unsorted PBMC were profiled instead of sorted CD4+ and CD8+ T cells. Inferences about post-ART repertoire changes are limited because no data were available on ART adherence, viral resistance or therapy changes. Compared with controls, HIV repertoires had narrower CDR3 length ranges, and the network structure pointed to an antigen-experienced repertoire that shifted only slightly toward naive after ART. Since PBMC availability was limited, sequencing covered only the TCR beta chain, with no alpha chain pairing.

The immunoSEQ hsTCRB v3.0 assay was used at survey level resolution to sequence the TRB variable region. TRB sequencing targeted a depth of about 35,000-50,000 T-cell genomes per sample. TRB libraries were pooled and sequenced on an Illumina MiSeq using a v3 150-cycle kit. The authors processed their data as follows. Analysis of repertoires was carried out in R inside a reproducible Nextflow workflow spanning QC, data transformation and analysis. Custom analyses were implemented in LymphoSeq2, an R package for AIRR-Seq data exploration. After excluding several samples that yielded fewer than 5000 total TRB sequences, 150 to 200 HIV repertoires remained for analysis. Among the roughly 180 retained HIV repertoires, under 65 were collected before ART initiation and under 150 after ART initiation. Repertoires were downsampled to 5000 TRB nucleotide sequences, and summary statistics were averaged over 100 downsampling iterations. Only TRB sequences with CDR3 regions of at least seven amino acids were retained for analysis. Diversity was assessed using a clonality score derived from Shannon entropy and using the Gini coefficient. In repertoire networks, the top 5000 CDR3 amino acid sequences were linked whenever an edit distance of one separated two sequences. GLIPH2 predicted antigen specificity groups and MHC restriction for TRB CDR3 amino acid sequences. Known CMV, EBV, HIV or tissue antigen associations were flagged by matching CDR3 amino acid sequences against VDJdb and McPAS-TCR. Pre-ART, post-ART and control groups were compared with Wilcoxon signed-rank tests and Holm-Bonferroni correction. Not all clones reach the TCRdb copy of this immuneACCESS table, which keeps in-frame sequences only. Checked studies attribute under half of the gap to unresolved V genes and leave the rest unexplained. The V and J calls and clone size were taken over from that table, and D and trimming were inferred from the DNA. The sample table lists about 17,000 clones, roughly four fifths of them with a count of one. The top ten clones comprise around 10% of the sample.

Looking up the germline V gene yields CDR1 MDHEN and CDR2 SYDVKM. V lost 6 bases and J lost 4 bases; the stretch between them is 21 bases long. The CDR3 runs 16 residues from the cysteine to the phenylalanine. Just CDR3 DNA is preserved here, 48 bases in frame from base 1. The sample here was unsorted PBMCs, taken 0.3 years before starting antiretroviral therapy. The V and J segments used are TRBV28 and TRBJ1-2; D gene: possibly TRBD1, on 5 matching bases. The source of this sequence is a man aged 50 or older with HIV. Here is the DNA: TGTGCCAGCAGGCGTACCGATCCGACAGTACGCTATGGCTACACCTTC. It encodes CASRRTDPTVRYGYTF.